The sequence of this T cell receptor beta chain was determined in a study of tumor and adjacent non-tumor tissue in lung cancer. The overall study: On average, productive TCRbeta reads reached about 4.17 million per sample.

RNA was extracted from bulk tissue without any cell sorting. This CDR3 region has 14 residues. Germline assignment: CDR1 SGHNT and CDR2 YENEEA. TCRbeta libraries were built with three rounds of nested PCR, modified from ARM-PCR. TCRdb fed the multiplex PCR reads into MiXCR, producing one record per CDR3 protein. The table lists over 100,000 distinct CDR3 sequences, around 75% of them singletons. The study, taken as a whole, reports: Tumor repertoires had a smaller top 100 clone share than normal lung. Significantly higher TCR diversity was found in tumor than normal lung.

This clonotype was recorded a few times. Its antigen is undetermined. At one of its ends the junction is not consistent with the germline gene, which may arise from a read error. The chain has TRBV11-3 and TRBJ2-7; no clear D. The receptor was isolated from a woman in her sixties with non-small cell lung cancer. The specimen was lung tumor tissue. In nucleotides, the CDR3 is TGTGCCAGCAGCTTAGATATGGAAACCTACCAGCAGTACTTC. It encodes CASSLDMETYQQYF. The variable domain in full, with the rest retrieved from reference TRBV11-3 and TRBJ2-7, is EAGVVQSPRYKIIEKKQPVAFWCNPISGHNTLYWYLQNLGQGPELLIRYENEEAVDDSQLPKDRFSAERLKGVDSTLKIQPAELGDSAVYLCASSLDMETYQQYFGPGTRLTVT.